The present entry profiles one T cell receptor (beta chain) with its context. Its antigen remains unidentified. This sample is drawn from a study of cytomegalovirus exposure and HLA in healthy donors. Study information: From donors who were HLA-typed, an early data release held 80 million to 85 million unique TCRs. Study-wide results and limits: The HLA-A and HLA-B alleles of most subjects were reportedly predicted accurately from TCR beta sequences. While the bulk of TCR sequences proved rare, some public TCRs turned up in many donors. Most likely, a cluster of highly shared sequence variants arose as a sequencing artifact.

60 Vbeta and 13 Jbeta primers were used in PCR. Assay: immunoSEQ multiplex PCR; the TCRdb copy retains only in-frame clones and omits some. Its listing shows 150,000 to 200,000 clones. The CDR3 sequence is 13 residues long. V lost 3 bases, J lost 0 bases, and 5 bases lay in between. The germline V gene has CDR1 PRHDT and CDR2 FYEKMQ (reference sequence). This chain connects TRBV13 to TRBJ1-2, with D possibly being TRBD1 (5 bases). The clonotype was recovered from a boy younger than 18 in good health and CMV-seronegative. The sample taken for sequencing was PBMCs. The CDR3: CASSLDTNYGYTF. DNA for the CDR3: TGTGCCAGCAGCTTGGACACTAACTATGGCTACACCTTC.